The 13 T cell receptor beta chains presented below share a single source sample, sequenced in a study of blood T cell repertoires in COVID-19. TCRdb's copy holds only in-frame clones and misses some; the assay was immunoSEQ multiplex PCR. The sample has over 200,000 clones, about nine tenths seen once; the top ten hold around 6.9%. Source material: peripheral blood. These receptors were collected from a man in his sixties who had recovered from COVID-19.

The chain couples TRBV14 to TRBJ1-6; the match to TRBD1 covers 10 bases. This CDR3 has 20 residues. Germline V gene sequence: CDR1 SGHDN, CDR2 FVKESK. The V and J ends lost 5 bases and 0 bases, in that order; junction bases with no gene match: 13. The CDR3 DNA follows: TGTGCCAGCAGCTTTCGGACAGGGGGGGCTAGTTACTCCTATAATTCACCCCTCCACTTT. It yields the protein CASSFRTGGASYSYNSPLHF.

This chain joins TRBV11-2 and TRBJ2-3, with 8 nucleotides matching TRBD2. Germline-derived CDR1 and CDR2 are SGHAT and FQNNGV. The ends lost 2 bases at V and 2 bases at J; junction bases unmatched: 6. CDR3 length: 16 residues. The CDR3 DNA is TGTGCCAGCAGCTTAAGGGCTAGCGGGTACACAGATACGCAGTATTTT. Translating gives CASSLRASGYTDTQYF.

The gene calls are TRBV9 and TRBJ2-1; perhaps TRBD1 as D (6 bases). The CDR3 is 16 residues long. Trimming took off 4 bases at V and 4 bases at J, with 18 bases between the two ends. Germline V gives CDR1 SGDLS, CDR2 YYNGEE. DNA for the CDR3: TGTGCCAGCAGCTACGATGGACAGCCCGAGTACAATGAGCAGTTCTTC. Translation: CASSYDGQPEYNEQFF.

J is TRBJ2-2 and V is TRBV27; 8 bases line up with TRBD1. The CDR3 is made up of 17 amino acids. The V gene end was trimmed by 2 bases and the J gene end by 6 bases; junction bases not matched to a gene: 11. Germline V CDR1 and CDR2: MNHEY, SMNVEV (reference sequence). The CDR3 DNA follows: TGTGCCAGCAGTTTAAGAAGGCAGGGGGCGTTTCCCGGGGAGCTGTTTTTT. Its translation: CASSLRRQGAFPGELFF.

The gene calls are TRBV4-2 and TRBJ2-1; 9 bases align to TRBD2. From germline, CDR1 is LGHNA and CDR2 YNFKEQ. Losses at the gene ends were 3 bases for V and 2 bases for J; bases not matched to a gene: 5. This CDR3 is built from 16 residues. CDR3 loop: CASSHTGTSPYNEQFF. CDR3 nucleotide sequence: TGTGCCAGCAGCCATACCGGGACTAGCCCCTACAATGAGCAGTTCTTC.

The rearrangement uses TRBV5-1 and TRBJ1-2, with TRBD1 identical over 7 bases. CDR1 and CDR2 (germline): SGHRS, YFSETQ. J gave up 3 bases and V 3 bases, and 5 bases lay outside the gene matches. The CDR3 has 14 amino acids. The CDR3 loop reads CASSSDRDDYGYTF. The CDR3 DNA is TGCGCCAGCAGCTCCGACAGGGATGACTATGGCTACACCTTC.

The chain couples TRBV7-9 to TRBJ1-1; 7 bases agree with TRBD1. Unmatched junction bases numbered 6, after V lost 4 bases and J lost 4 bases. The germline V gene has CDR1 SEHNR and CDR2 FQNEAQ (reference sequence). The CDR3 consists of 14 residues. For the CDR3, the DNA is TGTGCCAGCAGCTCCATCAGGGGGGTCACTGAAGCTTTCTTT. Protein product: CASSSIRGVTEAFF.

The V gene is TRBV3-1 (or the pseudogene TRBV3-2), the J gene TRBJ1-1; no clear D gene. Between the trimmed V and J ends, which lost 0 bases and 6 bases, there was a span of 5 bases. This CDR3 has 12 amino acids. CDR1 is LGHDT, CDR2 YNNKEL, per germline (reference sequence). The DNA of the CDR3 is TGTGCCAGCAGCCAAGATCCGTCTGAAGCTTTCTTT. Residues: CASSQDPSEAFF.

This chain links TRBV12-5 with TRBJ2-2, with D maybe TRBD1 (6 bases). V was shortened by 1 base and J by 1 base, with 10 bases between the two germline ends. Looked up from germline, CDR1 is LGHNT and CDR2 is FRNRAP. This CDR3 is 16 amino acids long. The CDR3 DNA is TGTGCTAGTGGTTTGGCGGACAGCCTGAACACCGGGGAGCTGTTTTTT. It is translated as CASGLADSLNTGELFF.

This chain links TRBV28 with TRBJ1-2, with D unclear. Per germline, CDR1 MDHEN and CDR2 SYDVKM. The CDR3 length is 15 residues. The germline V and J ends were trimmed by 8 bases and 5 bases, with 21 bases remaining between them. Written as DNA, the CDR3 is TGTGCCAGCCTACCCGAACCGTCCAATAGATATGGCTACACCTTC. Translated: CASLPEPSNRYGYTF.

Here the CDR3 DNA reads TGTGCCAGCAGCCCTAGCGGGAGGGGCGGCTGGAATGAGCAGTTCTTC. Protein: CASSPSGRGGWNEQFF. This rearrangement joins TRBV6-2 or TRBV6-3 to TRBJ2-1, with TRBD2 matching over 12 bases. V lost 6 bases, J lost 7 bases, and 10 bases stayed unmatched. CDR3 length: 16 residues. Germline loops: CDR1 MNHEY, CDR2 SVGEGT.

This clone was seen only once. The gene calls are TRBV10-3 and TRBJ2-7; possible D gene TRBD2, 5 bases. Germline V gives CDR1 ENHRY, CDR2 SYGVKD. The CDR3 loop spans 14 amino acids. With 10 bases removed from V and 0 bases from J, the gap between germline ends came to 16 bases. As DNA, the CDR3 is TGTGCCACCGCCGGCGGGTACAGCTCCTACGAGCAGTACTTC. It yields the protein CATAGGYSSYEQYF.

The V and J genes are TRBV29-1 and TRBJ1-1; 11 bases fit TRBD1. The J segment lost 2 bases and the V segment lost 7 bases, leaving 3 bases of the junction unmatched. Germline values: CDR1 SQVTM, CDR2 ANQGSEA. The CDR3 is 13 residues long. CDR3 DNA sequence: TGCAGCGGGGGGACAGGGGGAAACACTGAAGCTTTCTTT. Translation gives CSGGTGGNTEAFF.